The next 21 T cell receptor beta chains were all read from a single sample in a study of blood T cell repertoires in COVID-19. TCRdb's table, derived via immunoSEQ multiplex PCR, lists solely in-frame clones and lacks some. Of about 270,000 clones listed, about 88% are singletons. The sample consisted of PBMCs or T cells enriched from blood (not recorded which). Source of these receptors: a woman aged 50 to 60 who had recovered from COVID-19.

This clone has just one count. The gene calls are TRBV4-2 and TRBJ1-2, with a tentative D call TRBD1 (6 bases). Trimming stripped 1 base from V and 5 bases from J, with 8 bases between. This CDR3 has 13 residues. CDR1 and CDR2 from the germline V gene are LGHNA and YNFKEQ. CDR3 coding DNA: TGTGCCAGCAGCCAAGCCGGGACATATGGCTACACCTTC. It codes for CASSQAGTYGYTF.

The V gene is TRBV10-3, the J gene TRBJ1-5, with no clear D. CDR3 length: 13 residues. Germline V gene data show CDR1 as ENHRY and CDR2 as SYGVKD. V lost 11 bases and J lost 2, with 13 bases in between. This chain's CDR3 is CAASGEGNQPQHF. The CDR3 DNA follows: TGTGCCGCCTCTGGGGAGGGCAATCAGCCCCAGCATTTT.

This clone has a single count. The chain has TRBV30 and TRBJ2-6, with D maybe TRBD1 (5 bases). In germline, CDR1 is GTSNPN, CDR2 SVGIG (reference sequence). V was trimmed by 5 bases and J by 1 base, leaving 12 bases between them. The CDR3 runs to 15 residues. DNA of the CDR3: TGTGCCTGGGGAAGGGGTGTTTCTGGGGCCAACGTCCTGACTTTC. Translating it yields CAWGRGVSGANVLTF.

The chain employs TRBV28 and TRBJ2-7; no firm D call. The V and J ends lost 5 bases and 6 bases respectively, with 11 bases between them. The CDR3 has 12 amino acids. From germline, CDR1 is MDHEN and CDR2 SYDVKM. CDR3 nucleotide sequence: TGTGCCAGCAGTCTCGAGCACGGCGAGCAGTACTTC. The encoded protein is CASSLEHGEQYF.

V and J are TRBV27 and TRBJ2-1; a weak D match, TRBD2 (5 bases). The length of the CDR3 is 16 residues. V was pared by 5 bases and J by 0 bases, with 14 bases between. Germline CDR1 reads MNHEY; CDR2 reads SMNVEV (reference sequence). The CDR3 sequence: CASSPTRRGSYNEQFF. The CDR3 nucleotides are TGTGCCAGCAGTCCAACTCGTCGGGGCTCCTACAATGAGCAGTTCTTC.

The V and J genes are TRBV3-1 (or the pseudogene TRBV3-2) and TRBJ2-3; 13 nucleotides line up with TRBD2. The V gene end was trimmed by 5 bases and the J gene end by 6 bases; junction bases not matched to a gene: 8. CDR3 length equals 16 residues. Germline V CDR1 and CDR2: LGHDT, YNNKEL (reference sequence). CDR3 sequence (DNA): TGTGCCAGCAGCTTCGGACTAGCGGGAGTGGGGGATACGCAGTATTTT. Amino acids: CASSFGLAGVGDTQYF.

V is TRBV5-1 and J is TRBJ1-2; TRBD1 matches at 7 bases. With 4 bases clipped from V and 2 bases from J, the junction kept 5 bases outside the gene matches. Germline V lookup: CDR1 SGHRS, CDR2 YFSETQ. CDR3 length: 14 amino acids. This CDR3 reads CASSRGQDNYGYTF. The CDR3 DNA follows: TGCGCCAGCAGCCGTGGACAGGACAACTATGGCTACACCTTC. The entire variable domain, with the rest obtained from reference TRBV5-1 and TRBJ1-2, is as follows: KAGVTQTPRYLIKTRGQQVTLSCSPISGHRSVSWYQQTPGQGLQFLFEYFSETQRNKGNFPGRFSGRQFSNSRSEMNVSTLELGDSALYLCASSRGQDNYGYTFGSGTRLTVV.

This chain joins TRBV4-2 and TRBJ2-5; 9 bases are shared with TRBD2. The CDR3 sequence is 17 residues long. After removal of 0 bases from V and 5 bases from J, the junction contained 10 bases not matched to a gene. Germline-derived CDR1 and CDR2 are LGHNA and YNFKEQ. The CDR3 coding sequence is TGTGCCAGCAGCCAAGAGGGGCGGCTAGCGGGACTGGAGACCCAGTACTTC. Its protein product is CASSQEGRLAGLETQYF.

V and J are TRBV4-3 and TRBJ1-1, with D perhaps matching TRBD1 (5 bases). Deletions cut 3 bases from V and 1 base from J, with 12 bases between. In germline, CDR1 is LGHNA, CDR2 YSLEER. This CDR3 contains 15 residues. This CDR3 is CASSHTRVPNTEAFF. CDR3 nucleotide sequence: TGCGCCAGCAGCCACACCAGGGTACCGAACACTGAAGCTTTCTTT.

The chain combines TRBV2 with TRBJ1-3; weak D call: TRBD1 (6 bases). The CDR3 has 16 residues. CDR1 SNHLY and CDR2 FYNNEI come from the germline V gene. V shed 6 bases and J shed 0 bases, with 15 bases lying between them. The CDR3 DNA sequence: TGTGCCAGCAGGCTAGGGGGTGGGAGCTCTGGAAACACCATATATTTT. Translated, it gives CASRLGGGSSGNTIYF.

This clone was seen only a few times. The chain combines TRBV7-8 with TRBJ1-1; no clear D gene. This CDR3 comprises 14 residues. Germline V gene data show CDR1 as SGHVS and CDR2 as FQNEAQ. Trimming stripped 1 base from V and 1 base from J, with 7 bases between. The CDR3 spells CASSLVSGNTEAFF. CDR3 nucleotides: TGTGCCAGCAGCTTAGTATCGGGGAACACTGAAGCTTTCTTT.

V gene TRBV11-3 combines with J gene TRBJ2-3; D ambiguous. Germline V lookup: CDR1 SGHNT, CDR2 YENEEA. The CDR3 extends over 12 amino acids. Trimming took off 1 base at V and 7 bases at J, with 6 bases between the two ends. DNA for the CDR3: TGTGCCAGCAGCTTAGGAGAAAATACGCAGTATTTT. It codes for CASSLGENTQYF. The full variable domain, in which reference TRBV11-3 and TRBJ2-3 provide the parts outside the CDR3, is EAGVVQSPRYKIIEKKQPVAFWCNPISGHNTLYWYLQNLGQGPELLIRYENEEAVDDSQLPKDRFSAERLKGVDSTLKIQPAELGDSAVYLCASSLGENTQYFGPGTRLTVL.

The rearrangement links TRBV6-2 or TRBV6-3 to TRBJ2-1; TRBD1 aligns across 9 bases. The CDR3 extends over 16 amino acids. Germline V gives CDR1 MNHEY, CDR2 SVGEGT. Unmatched junction bases numbered 10, after V lost 6 bases and J lost 4 bases. The CDR3 loop reads CASSRAGTGNYNEQFF. CDR3 DNA: TGTGCCAGCAGCCGCGCGGGGACAGGGAATTACAATGAGCAGTTCTTC.

The chain carries TRBV4-2 and TRBJ2-1, with 15 bases aligning to TRBD2. The germline V gene encodes CDR1 LGHNA and CDR2 YNFKEQ. Unmatched junction bases numbered 5, after V lost 1 base and J lost 10 bases. The length of the CDR3 is 16 residues. The CDR3 nucleotides read TGTGCCAGCAGCCAAGGGACTAGCGGGAGGGCTGGGGAGCAGTTCTTC. Protein product: CASSQGTSGRAGEQFF.

The V gene is TRBV4-3, the J gene TRBJ1-1; D may be TRBD1 (6 bases). V was shortened by 4 bases and J by 3 bases, with 15 bases between the two germline ends. Germline values: CDR1 LGHNA, CDR2 YSLEER. This CDR3 is 15 amino acids long. CDR3: CASSPGGRRHTEAFF. The CDR3 DNA follows: TGCGCCAGCAGCCCTGGGGGCAGGCGGCACACTGAAGCTTTCTTT.

This clone appeared once. This sequence joins TRBV27 and TRBJ1-3, with a tentative D call TRBD1 (5 bases). There are 14 residues in the CDR3. Germline V gives CDR1 MNHEY, CDR2 SMNVEV (reference sequence). V shed 2 bases and J shed 1 base, with 6 bases lying between them. The DNA of the CDR3 is TGTGCCAGCAGTTTAAAGGGGTCTGGAAACACCATATATTTT. This codes for CASSLKGSGNTIYF.

The chain is built from TRBV4-2 and TRBJ2-7; D possibly corresponds to TRBD1 (5 bases). V lost 1 base and J 0 bases, leaving 13 bases between the germline ends. This CDR3 has 16 amino acids. Germline values: CDR1 LGHNA, CDR2 YNFKEQ. CDR3 region: CASSQVGQGSSYEQYF. CDR3 nucleotides: TGTGCCAGCAGCCAAGTGGGGCAGGGAAGCTCCTACGAGCAGTACTTC.

This chain joins TRBV5-5 and TRBJ1-5; 7 nucleotides line up with TRBD1. J gave up 4 bases and V 4 bases, and 5 bases lay outside the gene matches. Germline V CDR1 and CDR2: SGHKS, YYEKEE (reference sequence). The CDR3 is made up of 14 amino acids. CDR3 sequence reads: CASSPTGANQPQHF. In DNA, the CDR3 is TGTGCCAGCAGCCCAACAGGGGCTAATCAGCCCCAGCATTTT.

This chain connects TRBV3-1 (or the pseudogene TRBV3-2) to TRBJ2-7; 10 nucleotides align to TRBD2. Germline V gives CDR1 LGHDT, CDR2 YNNKEL (reference sequence). CDR3 length: 16 amino acids. Trimming at V came to 1 base and at J to 2 bases, leaving 5 bases not matched to a gene. In DNA form, the CDR3 reads TGTGCCAGCAGCCAAGGTCGCGGGACTAGCGCCTACGAGCAGTACTTC. Translating it yields CASSQGRGTSAYEQYF.

This clone was picked up one time. This same CDR3 is encoded by further DNA sequences in the sample. The chain couples TRBV5-1 to TRBJ1-3, with 8 positions matching TRBD1. The CDR3 consists of 15 residues. After removal of 0 bases from V and 2 bases from J, the junction contained 1 base not matched to a gene. CDR1 SGHRS and CDR2 YFSETQ come from the germline V gene. The CDR3: CASSLDRGTGNTIYF. The DNA for the CDR3 is TGCGCCAGCAGCTTGGACAGGGGGACTGGAAACACCATATATTTT.

The rearrangement links TRBV7-2 to TRBJ2-7; TRBD1 might be the D (8 bases). V was clipped by 7 bases and J by 2 bases, with 18 bases between them. The germline CDR1 and CDR2 sequences are SGHTA and FQGNSA. The CDR3 totals 15 residues. CDR3 region: CASNRGGSLTYEQYF. In DNA form, the CDR3 reads TGTGCCAGCAACAGGGGGGGGTCCCTCACCTACGAGCAGTACTTC.